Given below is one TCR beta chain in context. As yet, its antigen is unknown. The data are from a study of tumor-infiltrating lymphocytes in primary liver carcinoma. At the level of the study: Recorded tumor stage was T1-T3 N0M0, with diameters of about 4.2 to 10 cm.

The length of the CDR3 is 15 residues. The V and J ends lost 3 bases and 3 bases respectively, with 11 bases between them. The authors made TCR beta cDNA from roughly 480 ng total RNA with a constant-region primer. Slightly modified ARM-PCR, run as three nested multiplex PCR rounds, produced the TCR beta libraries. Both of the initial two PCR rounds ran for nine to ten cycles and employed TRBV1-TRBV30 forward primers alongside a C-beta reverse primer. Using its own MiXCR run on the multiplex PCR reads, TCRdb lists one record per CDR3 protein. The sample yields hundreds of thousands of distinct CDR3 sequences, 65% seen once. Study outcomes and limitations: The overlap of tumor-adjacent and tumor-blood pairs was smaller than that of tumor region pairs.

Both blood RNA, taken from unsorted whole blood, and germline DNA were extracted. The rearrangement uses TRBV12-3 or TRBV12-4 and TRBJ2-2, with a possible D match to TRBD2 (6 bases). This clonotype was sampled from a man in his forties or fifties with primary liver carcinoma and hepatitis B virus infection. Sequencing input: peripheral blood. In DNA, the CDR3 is TGTGCCAGCAGTTTCGGCAGGGAGGACACCGGGGAGCTGTTTTTT. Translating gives CASSFGREDTGELFF.